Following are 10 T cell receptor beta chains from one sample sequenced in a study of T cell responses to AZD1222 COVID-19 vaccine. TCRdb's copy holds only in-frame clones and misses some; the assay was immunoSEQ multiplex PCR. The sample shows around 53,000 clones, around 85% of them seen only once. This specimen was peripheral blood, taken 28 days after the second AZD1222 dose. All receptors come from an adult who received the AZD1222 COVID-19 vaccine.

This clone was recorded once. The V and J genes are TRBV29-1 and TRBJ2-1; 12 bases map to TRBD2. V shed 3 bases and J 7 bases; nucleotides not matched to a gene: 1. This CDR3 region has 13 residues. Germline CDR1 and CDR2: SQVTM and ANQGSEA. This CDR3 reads CSVETSGRNEQFF. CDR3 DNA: TGCAGCGTTGAGACTAGCGGGAGAAATGAGCAGTTCTTC.

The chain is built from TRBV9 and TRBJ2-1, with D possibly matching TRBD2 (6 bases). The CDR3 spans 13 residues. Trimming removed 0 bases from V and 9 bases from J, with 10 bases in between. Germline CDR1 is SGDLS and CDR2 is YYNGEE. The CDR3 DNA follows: TGTGCCAGCAGCGTAGCTAGGGGAGGTGAGCAGTTCTTC. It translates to CASSVARGGEQFF. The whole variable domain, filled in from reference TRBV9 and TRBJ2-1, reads DSGVTQTPKHLITATGQRVTLRCSPRSGDLSVYWYQQSLDQGLQFLIQYYNGEERAKGNILERFSAQQFPDLHSELNLSSLELGDSALYFCASSVARGGEQFFGPGTRLTVL.

The CDR3 region is CASSPRLQGEETQYF. The CDR3 nucleotides read TGTGCCAGCAGTCCGCGCCTACAGGGTGAGGAGACCCAGTACTTC. The genes are TRBV28 and TRBJ2-5, with D perhaps matching TRBD1 (6 bases). V dropped 5 bases and J dropped 5 bases, with 18 bases sitting between them. In germline, CDR1 is MDHEN, CDR2 SYDVKM. CDR3 size: 15 residues.

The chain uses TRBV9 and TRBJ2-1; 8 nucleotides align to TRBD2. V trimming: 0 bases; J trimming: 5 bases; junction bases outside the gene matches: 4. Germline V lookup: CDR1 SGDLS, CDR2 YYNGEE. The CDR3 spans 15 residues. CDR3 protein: CASSVVGRADNEQFF. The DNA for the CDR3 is TGTGCCAGCAGCGTAGTCGGGAGGGCCGACAATGAGCAGTTCTTC.

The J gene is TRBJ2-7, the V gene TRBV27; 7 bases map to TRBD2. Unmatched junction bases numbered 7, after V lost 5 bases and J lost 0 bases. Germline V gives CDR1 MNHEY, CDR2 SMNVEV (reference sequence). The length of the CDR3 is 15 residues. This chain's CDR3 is CASSPRGGSSYEQYF. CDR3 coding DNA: TGTGCCAGCAGTCCGAGGGGCGGGAGCTCCTACGAGCAGTACTTC.

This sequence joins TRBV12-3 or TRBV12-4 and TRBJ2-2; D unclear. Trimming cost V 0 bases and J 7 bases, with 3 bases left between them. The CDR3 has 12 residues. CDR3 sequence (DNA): TGTGCCAGCAGTTTAGCGTACGGGGAGCTGTTTTTT. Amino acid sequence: CASSLAYGELFF.

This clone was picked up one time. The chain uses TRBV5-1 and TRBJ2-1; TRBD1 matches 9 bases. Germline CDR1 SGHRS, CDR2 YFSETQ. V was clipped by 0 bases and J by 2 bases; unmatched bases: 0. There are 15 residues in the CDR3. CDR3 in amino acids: CASSLGQGAYNEQFF. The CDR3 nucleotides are TGCGCCAGCAGCTTGGGACAGGGGGCCTACAATGAGCAGTTCTTC.

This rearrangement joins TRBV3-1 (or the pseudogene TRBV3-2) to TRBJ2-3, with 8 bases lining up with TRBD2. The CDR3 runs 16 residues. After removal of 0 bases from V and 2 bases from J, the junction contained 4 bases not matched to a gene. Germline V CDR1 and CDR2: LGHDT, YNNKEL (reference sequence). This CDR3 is CASSQEGLAYTDTQYF. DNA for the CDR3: TGTGCCAGCAGCCAAGAAGGACTAGCCTACACAGATACGCAGTATTTT.

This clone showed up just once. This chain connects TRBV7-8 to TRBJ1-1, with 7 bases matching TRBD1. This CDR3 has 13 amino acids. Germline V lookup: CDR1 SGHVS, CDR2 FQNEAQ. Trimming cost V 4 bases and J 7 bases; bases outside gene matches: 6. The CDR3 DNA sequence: TGTGCCAGCAGCTCCGACAGGGACCGTGAAGCTTTCTTT. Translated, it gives CASSSDRDREAFF.

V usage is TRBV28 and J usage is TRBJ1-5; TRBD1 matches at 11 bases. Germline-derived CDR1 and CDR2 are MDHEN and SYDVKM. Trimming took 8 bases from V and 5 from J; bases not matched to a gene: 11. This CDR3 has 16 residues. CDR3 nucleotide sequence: TGTGCCAGCCGGACAGGGGGCGCGGGGCCCTATCAGCCCCAGCATTTT. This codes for CASRTGGAGPYQPQHF.